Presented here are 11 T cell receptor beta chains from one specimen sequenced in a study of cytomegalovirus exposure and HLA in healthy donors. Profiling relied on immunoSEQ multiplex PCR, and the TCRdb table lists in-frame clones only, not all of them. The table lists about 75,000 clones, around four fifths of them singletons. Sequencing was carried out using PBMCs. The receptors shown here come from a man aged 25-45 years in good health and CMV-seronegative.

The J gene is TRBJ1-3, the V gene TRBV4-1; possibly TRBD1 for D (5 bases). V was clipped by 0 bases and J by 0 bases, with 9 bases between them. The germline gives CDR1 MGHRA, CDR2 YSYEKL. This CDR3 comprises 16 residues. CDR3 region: CASSQDRTPSGNTIYF. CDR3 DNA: TGCGCCAGCAGCCAAGATAGGACACCCTCTGGAAACACCATATATTTT.

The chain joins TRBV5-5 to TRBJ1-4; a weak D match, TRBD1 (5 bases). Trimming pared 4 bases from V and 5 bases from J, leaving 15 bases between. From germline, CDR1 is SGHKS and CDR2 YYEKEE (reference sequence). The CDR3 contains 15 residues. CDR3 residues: CASSPQGGENEKLFF. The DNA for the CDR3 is TGTGCCAGCAGCCCCCAGGGAGGGGAGAATGAAAAACTGTTTTTT.

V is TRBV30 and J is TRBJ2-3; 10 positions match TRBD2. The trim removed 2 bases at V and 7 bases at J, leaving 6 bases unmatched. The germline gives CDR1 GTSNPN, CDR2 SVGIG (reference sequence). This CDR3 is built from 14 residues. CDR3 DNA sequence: TGTGCCTGGAGTAATAGCGGGAGGAGGAATACGCAGTATTTT. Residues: CAWSNSGRRNTQYF. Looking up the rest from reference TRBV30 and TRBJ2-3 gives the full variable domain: SQTIHQWPATLVQPVGSPLSLECTVEGTSNPNLYWYRQAAGRGLQLLFYSVGIGQISSEVPQNLSASRPQDRQFILSSKKLLLSDSGFYLCAWSNSGRRNTQYFGPGTRLTVL.

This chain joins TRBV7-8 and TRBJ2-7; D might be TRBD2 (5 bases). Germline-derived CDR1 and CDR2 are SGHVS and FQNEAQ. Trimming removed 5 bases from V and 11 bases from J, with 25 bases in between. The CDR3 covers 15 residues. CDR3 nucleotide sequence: TGTGCCAGCAGCCCCCGCCTGGGTACCGATACGAGGGAGTACTTC. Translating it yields CASSPRLGTDTREYF.

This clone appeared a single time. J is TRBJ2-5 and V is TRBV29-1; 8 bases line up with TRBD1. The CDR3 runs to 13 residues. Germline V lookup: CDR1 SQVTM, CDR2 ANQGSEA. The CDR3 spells CTGIDRGAETQYF. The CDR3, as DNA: TGCACCGGGATTGACAGGGGTGCGGAGACCCAGTACTTC.

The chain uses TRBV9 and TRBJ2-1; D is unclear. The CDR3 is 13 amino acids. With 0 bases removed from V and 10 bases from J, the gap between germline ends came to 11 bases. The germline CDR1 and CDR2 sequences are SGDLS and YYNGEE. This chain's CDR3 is CASSVVAGKEQFF. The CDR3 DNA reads TGTGCCAGCAGCGTAGTCGCAGGCAAAGAGCAGTTCTTC.

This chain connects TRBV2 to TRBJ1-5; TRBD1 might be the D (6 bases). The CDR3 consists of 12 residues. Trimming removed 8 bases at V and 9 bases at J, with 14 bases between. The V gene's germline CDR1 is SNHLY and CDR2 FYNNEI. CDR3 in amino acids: CASGQSFGPQHF. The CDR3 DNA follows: TGTGCCAGCGGACAGTCCTTTGGGCCCCAGCATTTT.

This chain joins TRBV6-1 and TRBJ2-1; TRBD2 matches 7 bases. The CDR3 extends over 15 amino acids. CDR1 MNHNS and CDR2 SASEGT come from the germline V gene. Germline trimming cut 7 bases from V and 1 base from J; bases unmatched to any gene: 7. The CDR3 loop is CASIKLATSYNEQFF. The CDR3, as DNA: TGTGCCAGCATCAAACTAGCGACATCCTACAATGAGCAGTTCTTC.

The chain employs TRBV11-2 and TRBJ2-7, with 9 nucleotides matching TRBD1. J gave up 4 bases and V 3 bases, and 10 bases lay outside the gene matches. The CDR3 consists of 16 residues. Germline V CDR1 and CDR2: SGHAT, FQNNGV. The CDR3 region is CASSLDSGQGQYEQYF. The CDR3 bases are TGTGCCAGCAGCTTGGATTCCGGACAGGGGCAATACGAGCAGTACTTC.

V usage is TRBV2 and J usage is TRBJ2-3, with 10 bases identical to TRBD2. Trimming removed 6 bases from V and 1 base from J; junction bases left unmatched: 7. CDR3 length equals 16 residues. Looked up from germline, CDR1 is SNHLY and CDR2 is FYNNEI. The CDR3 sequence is CASRVLLAGRTDTQYF. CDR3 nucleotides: TGTGCCAGCAGAGTACTACTAGCGGGACGCACAGATACGCAGTATTTT.

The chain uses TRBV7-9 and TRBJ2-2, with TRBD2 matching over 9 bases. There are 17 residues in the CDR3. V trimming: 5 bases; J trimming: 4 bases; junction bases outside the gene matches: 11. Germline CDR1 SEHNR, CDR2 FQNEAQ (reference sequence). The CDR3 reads CASSPHLGLATTGELFF. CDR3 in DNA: TGTGCCAGCAGCCCGCATCTTGGACTAGCGACCACCGGGGAGCTGTTTTTT.